This is a list of T cell receptor beta chains from one sample in a study of shared clonotypes between healthy human individuals. Profiled with immunoSEQ multiplex PCR; TCRdb holds only in-frame clones, not every one. Here the sample spans some 2,000,000 clones, about 94% being singletons. The specimen was naive CD4+ T cells sorted from blood. The source of these receptors is a man between 18 and 29 years old in good health. Each CDR3 is given with its conserved first and last residue. D genes are given only for firm matches. Clone size, where shown, is once, few, many, or a class for clones that have expanded.

d_call: TRBD1
v_call: TRBV10-3
j_call: TRBJ1-4
clone_size: -
cdr3_nt: TGTGCCATCTTCGCAGGGGGGGCTAATGAAAAACTGTTTTTT
cdr3_aa: CAIFAGGANEKLFF

d_call: TRBD1
v_call: TRBV7-2
j_call: TRBJ2-7
clone_size: -
cdr3_nt: TGTGCCAGCAGCTTAGGGGACAGGGCCGAAATCGAGCAGTACTTC
cdr3_aa: CASSLGDRAEIEQYF

d_call: -
v_call: TRBV7-2
j_call: TRBJ2-3
clone_size: -
cdr3_nt: TGTGCCAGCAGCCGAGTGGCAGATACGCAGTATTTT
cdr3_aa: CASSRVADTQYF

d_call: TRBD1
v_call: TRBV18
j_call: TRBJ2-7
clone_size: once
cdr3_nt: TGTGCCAGCTCACAATCCGGGACAGGGGGCTCCTACGAGCAGTACTTC
cdr3_aa: CASSQSGTGGSYEQYF

d_call: TRBD1
v_call: TRBV6-1
j_call: TRBJ2-1
clone_size: -
cdr3_nt: TGTGCCAGCAGAAGGGACAGGAGCTCCTACAATGAGCAGTTCTTC
cdr3_aa: CASRRDRSSYNEQFF

d_call: -
v_call: TRBV5-1
j_call: TRBJ2-2
clone_size: -
cdr3_nt: TGCGCCAGCAGATCCGGGACTTCCGGGGAGCTGTTTTTT
cdr3_aa: CASRSGTSGELFF

d_call: -
v_call: TRBV7-6
j_call: TRBJ1-2
clone_size: -
cdr3_nt: TGTGCCAGCAGCTTGGGGGGCGCGGTCTATGGCTACACCTTC
cdr3_aa: CASSLGGAVYGYTF

d_call: -
v_call: TRBV4-2
j_call: TRBJ1-6
clone_size: -
cdr3_nt: TGTGCCAGCAGCCAAGAGAATTCACCCCTCCACTTT
cdr3_aa: CASSQENSPLHF

d_call: -
v_call: TRBV28
j_call: TRBJ1-4
clone_size: -
cdr3_nt: TGTGCCAGCAGTTTTTCCGGGGCAGGTGAAAAACTGTTTTTT
cdr3_aa: CASSFSGAGEKLFF

d_call: -
v_call: TRBV10-3
j_call: TRBJ1-2
clone_size: -
cdr3_nt: TGTGCCATCAACTTGAGTGGCTACACCTTC
cdr3_aa: CAINLSGYTF

d_call: TRBD1
v_call: TRBV28
j_call: TRBJ1-2
clone_size: -
cdr3_nt: TGTGCCAGCAGTTCCGGGACAGGCCTCCGTGGCTACACCTTC
cdr3_aa: CASSSGTGLRGYTF

d_call: TRBD1
v_call: TRBV11-2
j_call: TRBJ2-3
clone_size: -
cdr3_nt: TGTGCCAGCAGCTTAGAGGACAGGGGCCCAGATACGCAGTATTTT
cdr3_aa: CASSLEDRGPDTQYF

d_call: -
v_call: TRBV14
j_call: TRBJ1-1
clone_size: -
cdr3_nt: TGTGCCAGCAGCCAAGATCAGGGCCATTGGGCTTTCTTT
cdr3_aa: CASSQDQGHWAFF

d_call: -
v_call: TRBV25-1
j_call: TRBJ2-7
clone_size: -
cdr3_nt: TGTGCCAGCAGTGAAGACTACTCGCCCTACTCCTACGAGCAGTACTTC
cdr3_aa: CASSEDYSPYSYEQYF

d_call: -
v_call: TRBV6-1
j_call: TRBJ1-6
clone_size: -
cdr3_nt: TGTGCCAGCAGTGAAGGGGGCCCCTATAATTCACCCCTCCACTTT
cdr3_aa: CASSEGGPYNSPLHF

d_call: -
v_call: TRBV5-1
j_call: TRBJ1-1
clone_size: -
cdr3_nt: TGCGCCAGCAGCCCACAGGCAGGGGCGGGCACTGAAGCTTTCTTT
cdr3_aa: CASSPQAGAGTEAFF